One and the same sample provided the 20 T cell receptor beta chains below, sequenced in a study of blood T cell repertoires in COVID-19 (dated by TCRdb to about 2020). Library preparation used the immunoSEQ multiplex PCR assay. Here the immuneACCESS table is served through TCRdb, limited to in-frame sequences with V and J called. Missing clones are a known gap in these copies; in checked studies unresolved V genes cover under half, and the rest lacks a known reason. The table for this sample lists around 260,000 clones; roughly 80% of them were counted only once. Under 5% of the sample belongs to the ten largest clones. Material: PBMCs or T cells enriched from blood (not recorded which). The receptors shown here come from a young man with acute COVID-19.

This clone was recorded only once. This CDR3 is CASRQTGGLSPLHF. In nucleotides, the CDR3 is TGTGCCAGCAGACAGACAGGGGGCCTATCACCCCTCCACTTT. The J gene is TRBJ1-6, the V gene TRBV28; 10 positions match TRBD1. V was pared by 6 bases and J by 10 bases, with 6 bases of the junction left unmatched. This CDR3 region has 14 residues. CDR1 and CDR2 (germline): MDHEN, SYDVKM.

The chain couples TRBV10-1 to TRBJ1-5; possibly TRBD1 for D (6 bases). The CDR3 is made up of 13 amino acids. The V gene's germline CDR1 is WNHNN and CDR2 SYGVQD (reference sequence). Trimming shortened V by 5 bases and J by 6 bases, and 11 bases separated the two germline ends. CDR3: CASSQGTAQPQHF. In nucleotides, the CDR3 is TGCGCCAGCAGTCAGGGGACCGCTCAGCCCCAGCATTTT.

CDR3 bases: TGTGCCAGCAGTATCCAAGAATACCGGACAGACAGCACAGATACGCAGTATTTT. It codes for CASSIQEYRTDSTDTQYF. The rearrangement joins TRBV28 to TRBJ2-3, with TRBD1 as a possible D gene (6 bases). In germline, CDR1 is MDHEN, CDR2 SYDVKM. With 5 bases removed from V and 0 bases from J, the gap between germline ends came to 21 bases. CDR3 length equals 18 residues.

The V call is TRBV5-1, the J call TRBJ1-6; no definite D call. V dropped 0 bases and J dropped 7 bases, with 8 bases sitting between them. In germline, CDR1 is SGHRS, CDR2 YFSETQ. The CDR3 totals 14 residues. CDR3 region: CASSLDSQNSPLHF. The CDR3 DNA reads TGCGCCAGCAGCTTGGACAGTCAGAATTCACCCCTCCACTTT. The full variable domain, rest sourced from reference TRBV5-1 and TRBJ1-6, is KAGVTQTPRYLIKTRGQQVTLSCSPISGHRSVSWYQQTPGQGLQFLFEYFSETQRNKGNFPGRFSGRQFSNSRSEMNVSTLELGDSALYLCASSLDSQNSPLHFGNGTRLTVT.

The chain couples TRBV10-1 to TRBJ2-7; 8 nucleotides align to TRBD1. Germline lookup yields CDR1 WNHNN and CDR2 SYGVQD (reference sequence). V was pared by 6 bases and J by 3 bases, with 10 bases of the junction left unmatched. The CDR3 length is 15 residues. CDR3 sequence (DNA): TGCGCCAGCAGGATAGGACAGGGAATAATCTACGAGCAGTACGTC. It yields the protein CASRIGQGIIYEQYV.

The chain joins TRBV13 to TRBJ2-1; 11 bases match TRBD2. Germline CDR1 is PRHDT and CDR2 is FYEKMQ (reference sequence). After removal of 1 base from V and 9 bases from J, the junction contained 5 bases not matched to a gene. CDR3 length: 15 amino acids. This CDR3 reads CASSLDLAGGSEQFF. CDR3 nucleotides: TGTGCCAGCAGCTTAGATCTAGCGGGAGGTAGTGAGCAGTTCTTC.

This chain joins TRBV24-1 and TRBJ2-1; possibly TRBD2 for D (6 bases). The CDR3 consists of 16 residues. V was trimmed by 3 bases and J by 0 bases, leaving 11 bases between them. CDR1 and CDR2 (germline): KGHDR, SFDVKD. CDR3 amino acids: CATSDARGSSYNEQFF. As DNA, the CDR3 is TGTGCCACCAGTGATGCCCGGGGGAGCTCCTACAATGAGCAGTTCTTC.

The chain joins TRBV27 to TRBJ2-6; the match to TRBD1 covers 8 bases. Germline CDR1 reads MNHEY; CDR2 reads SMNVEV (reference sequence). V trimming: 7 bases; J trimming: 4 bases; junction bases outside the gene matches: 6. This CDR3 contains 15 residues. CDR3 amino acids: CASTKDRAGANVLTF. Written as DNA, the CDR3 is TGTGCCAGCACCAAGGACAGGGCCGGGGCCAACGTCCTGACTTTC.

This rearrangement joins TRBV6-1 to TRBJ1-5; D is uncertain. Between the trimmed V and J ends, which lost 2 bases and 7 bases, there was a span of 9 bases. The germline gives CDR1 MNHNS, CDR2 SASEGT. This CDR3 is 13 amino acids long. The CDR3 loop is CASSESGRQPQHF. The CDR3 DNA sequence: TGTGCCAGCAGTGAATCCGGTCGGCAGCCCCAGCATTTT.

V gene TRBV4-3 combines with J gene TRBJ2-6, with D perhaps matching TRBD1 (6 bases). CDR1 and CDR2 (germline): LGHNA, YSLEER. The V gene lost 0 bases and the J gene lost 2 bases, with 8 bases spanning the gap. CDR3 length: 16 residues. In DNA, the CDR3 is TGCGCCAGCAGCCAAGAAAGGGGGACTGGGGCCAACGTCCTGACTTTC. As protein: CASSQERGTGANVLTF.

V is TRBV6-5 and J is TRBJ2-3; D remains ambiguous. Looked up from germline, CDR1 is MNHEY and CDR2 is SVGAGI. V was shortened by 5 bases and J by 12 bases, with 12 bases between the two germline ends. The CDR3 totals 11 residues. Written as DNA, the CDR3 is TGTGCCAGCAGTCACGACATCAGACAGTATTTT. Translating gives CASSHDIRQYF.

The chain links TRBV29-1 to TRBJ1-4, with unresolved D. The germline V and J ends were trimmed by 5 bases and 3 bases, with 13 bases remaining between them. The CDR3 is 14 residues long. Per germline, CDR1 SQVTM and CDR2 ANQGSEA. In DNA, the CDR3 is TGCAGCGTTCTGGGCCAACCACCTAATGAAAAACTGTTTTTT. Its translation is CSVLGQPPNEKLFF.

The chain joins TRBV12-5 to TRBJ1-2; possibly TRBD1 for D (5 bases). Per germline, CDR1 LGHNT and CDR2 FRNRAP. V was cut by 2 bases and J by 7 bases, with 11 bases left in between. CDR3 length: 13 amino acids. DNA of the CDR3: TGTGCTAGTGGTTTGTTCTCCGGGGGTGGCTACACCTTC. Amino acid sequence: CASGLFSGGGYTF.

By proportion, this clone is large. The chain has TRBV13 and TRBJ1-2; TRBD1 matches at 10 bases. The ends lost 5 bases at V and 7 bases at J; junction bases unmatched: 13. This CDR3 is built from 16 residues. Germline V gene data show CDR1 as PRHDT and CDR2 as FYEKMQ (reference sequence). The CDR3 sequence: CASSGETGGGSSGYTF. Written as DNA, the CDR3 is TGTGCCAGCAGCGGGGAGACAGGGGGCGGATCGTCTGGCTACACCTTC.

This clone showed up just once. The V gene is TRBV5-1, the J gene TRBJ2-1, with 8 bases lining up with TRBD2. The CDR3 spans 11 residues. The germline gives CDR1 SGHRS, CDR2 YFSETQ. V gave up 3 bases and J gave up 16 bases; unmatched junction bases: 6. The chain's CDR3 is CASSSAGGAFF. The CDR3 DNA reads TGCGCCAGCAGCTCTGCCGGGGGGGCTTTCTTC.

This chain links TRBV29-1 with TRBJ2-6, with a weak D call TRBD2 (6 bases). Trimming removed 4 bases from V and 1 base from J, with 17 bases in between. This CDR3 contains 17 residues. Germline lookup yields CDR1 SQVTM and CDR2 ANQGSEA. The CDR3 here is CSVGGARTYSGANVLTF. The DNA for the CDR3 is TGCAGCGTTGGCGGGGCGCGGACTTATTCTGGGGCCAACGTCCTGACTTTC. The whole variable domain, remainder taken from reference TRBV29-1 and TRBJ2-6, is SAVISQKPSRDICQRGTSLTIQCQVDSQVTMMFWYRQQPGQSLTLIATANQGSEATYESGFVIDKFPISRPNLTFSTLTVSNMSPEDSSIYLCSVGGARTYSGANVLTFGAGSRLTVL.

This sequence joins TRBV9 and TRBJ1-5, with D maybe TRBD1 (5 bases). Trimming pared 0 bases from V and 5 bases from J, leaving 12 bases between. The CDR3 runs to 15 residues. Germline V lookup: CDR1 SGDLS, CDR2 YYNGEE. CDR3 in DNA: TGTGCCAGCAGCGTAGAATCGGGGGTCCATCAGCCCCAGCATTTT. Translation: CASSVESGVHQPQHF.

The genes are TRBV7-9 and TRBJ1-2, with a weak D call TRBD1 (5 bases). CDR3 length equals 17 residues. Germline assignment: CDR1 SEHNR and CDR2 FQNEAQ (reference sequence). V gave up 6 bases and J gave up 5 bases, with 25 bases separating them. The CDR3 reads CASSSDLGPGGAYGYTF. In DNA, the CDR3 is TGTGCCAGCAGTTCAGACCTTGGGCCAGGCGGGGCGTATGGCTACACCTTC.

In its sample, this clone was seen once. This rearrangement joins TRBV27 to TRBJ1-1, with D maybe TRBD1 (6 bases). V lost 6 bases and J lost 1, with 18 bases in between. Germline CDR1 is MNHEY and CDR2 is SMNVEV (reference sequence). The CDR3 runs 16 residues. CDR3 region: CASRYRTELPNTEAFF. The CDR3 nucleotides read TGTGCCAGCAGGTATCGGACAGAACTACCGAACACTGAAGCTTTCTTT.

V usage is TRBV7-9 and J usage is TRBJ2-1, with D possibly matching TRBD2 (7 bases). Per the germline V gene, CDR1 is SEHNR and CDR2 is FQNEAQ (reference sequence). V gave up 5 bases and J gave up 10 bases, with 15 bases separating them. The CDR3 contains 13 residues. The CDR3 region has the DNA TGTGCCAGCAGCCACACCTCGGGGGGCGAGCAGTTCTTC. The encoded protein is CASSHTSGGEQFF. Full variable domain (missing parts from reference TRBV7-9 and TRBJ2-1): DTGVSQNPRHKITKRGQNVTFRCDPISEHNRLYWYRQTLGQGPEFLTYFQNEAQLEKSRLLSDRFSAERPKGSFSTLEIQRTEQGDSAMYLCASSHTSGGEQFFGPGTRLTVL.